The T cell receptor beta chain under discussion was sequenced for a study of OX40 agonist ivuxolimab in advanced cancers. The wider study: Allowance was made for prior anti-PD-1, anti-PD-L1 or anti-CTLA-4 therapy, and roughly 40% had some.

Using immunoSEQ multiplex PCR, the repertoire was profiled, and TCRdb retains in-frame clones only, with some absent. Here the sample spans 20,000 or so clones, approximately 87% being singletons. This clone appeared once. Its antigen remains unidentified. General observations from the study: Doses of 0.1 to 3.0 mg/kg were accompanied by clonal expansion of CD4+ and CD8+ blood T cells by week 6.

Germline CDR1 SGHAT, CDR2 FQNNGV. The CDR3 consists of 15 residues. V lost 1 base, J lost 4 bases, and 2 bases stayed unmatched. Autoimmune disease history or systemic immunosuppression barred patients. This specimen was CD4+ or CD8+ T cells sorted from blood, taken in a trial of the OX40 agonist ivuxolimab. The J gene is TRBJ2-1, the V gene TRBV11-2; 9 bases align to TRBD2. The origin of this receptor is an adult with an advanced solid tumor such as melanoma, head and neck, liver or kidney cancer. The CDR3 DNA is TGTGCCAGCAGCTTAGTTGCGGGGGGGTACAATGAGCAGTTCTTC. Encoded protein: CASSLVAGGYNEQFF.